This TCR beta chain derives from a study of blood T cell repertoires in COVID-19. The overall study: The samples span acute and convalescent COVID-19 from the United States, Italy and Spain. Sample material is recorded as cDNA or gDNA derived from T cells, B-cell-depleted T cells, or PBMCs.

In the authors' methods: Amplifying reference gene primers gave estimates of nucleated cell counts. This table comes from immunoSEQ multiplex PCR, and its TCRdb copy is limited to in-frame clones, with some not included. That table supplies the V and J calls and clone size; D and trimming were determined from the DNA. This sample has around 370,000 clones; around 87% occur once, and the top ten carry around 7%. CDR3 length equals 14 residues. With 0 bases removed from V and 7 bases from J, the gap between germline ends came to 12 bases. The V gene's germline CDR1 is LGHDT and CDR2 YNNKEL (reference sequence).

The sequencing input was peripheral blood. The V and J genes are TRBV3-1 (or the pseudogene TRBV3-2) and TRBJ1-1; unclear D gene. This sequence originates from a man aged 18 to 35 with active or convalescent COVID-19. For the CDR3, the DNA is TGTGCCAGCAGCCAAGAGGGCGACCGCCGTGAAGCTTTCTTT. This codes for CASSQEGDRREAFF.